This T cell receptor (beta chain) was captured in a study of shared clonotypes between healthy human individuals. About this clone itself: The antigen is unknown.

The CDR3 loop spans 15 amino acids. Germline loops: CDR1 MDHEN, CDR2 SYDVKM. V lost 11 bases and J lost 8; bases outside the gene matches: 14. Study-wide findings and caveats: Among a few donors, about 5% of naive CD4 clonotypes were found in common. Richness estimates generally favored naive over memory subsets.

Authors' methods: From ImmunoSEQ came sequences covering only the junction and carrying no quality scores, so filtering differed. TCRdb keeps only in-frame clones here, not all; method: immunoSEQ multiplex PCR. V and J calls and clone size follow that table, whereas D and trimming were derived from the DNA. The sample contains about 2.4 million clones, 93% of which appear only once. The source is a man between 18 and 35 years old in good health. Some clones in this sample may be carry-over from other donors' samples. The specimen was naive CD4+ T cells from PBMCs. The subset is: CD45RA+ positively selected. The chain couples TRBV28 to TRBJ2-1; the match to TRBD1 covers 11 bases. The CDR3 sequence: CAVNPGTGGGDEQFF. CDR3 bases: TGTGCCGTAAACCCCGGGACAGGGGGTGGAGATGAGCAGTTCTTC.